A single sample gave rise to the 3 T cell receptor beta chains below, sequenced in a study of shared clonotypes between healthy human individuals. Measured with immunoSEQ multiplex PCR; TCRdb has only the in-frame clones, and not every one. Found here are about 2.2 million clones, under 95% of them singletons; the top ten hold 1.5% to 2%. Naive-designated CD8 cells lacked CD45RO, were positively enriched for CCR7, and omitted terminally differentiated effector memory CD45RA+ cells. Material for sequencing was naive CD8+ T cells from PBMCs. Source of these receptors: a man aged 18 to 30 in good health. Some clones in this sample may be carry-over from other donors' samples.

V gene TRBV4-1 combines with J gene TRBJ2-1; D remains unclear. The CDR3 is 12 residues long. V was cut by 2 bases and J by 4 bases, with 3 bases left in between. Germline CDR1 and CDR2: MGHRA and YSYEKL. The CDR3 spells CASSQPYNEQFF. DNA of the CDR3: TGCGCCAGCAGCCAACCTTACAATGAGCAGTTCTTC.

The CDR3 reads CSAAGLKFYEQYF. The DNA for the CDR3 is TGCAGCGCAGCGGGGCTTAAGTTCTACGAGCAGTACTTC. V gene TRBV29-1 combines with J gene TRBJ2-7; 7 bases agree with TRBD2. V gave up 7 bases and J gave up 3 bases; unmatched junction bases: 9. The germline gives CDR1 SQVTM, CDR2 ANQGSEA. CDR3 length: 13 residues.

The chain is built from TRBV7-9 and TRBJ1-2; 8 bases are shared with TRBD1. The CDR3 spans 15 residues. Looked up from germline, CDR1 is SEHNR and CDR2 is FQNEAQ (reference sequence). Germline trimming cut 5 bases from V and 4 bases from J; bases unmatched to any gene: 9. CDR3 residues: CASSTWTGSGYGYTF. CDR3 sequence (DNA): TGTGCCAGCAGCACCTGGACAGGGTCGGGCTATGGCTACACCTTC.